This T cell receptor beta chain was found in a study of blood T cell repertoires in COVID-19. The data were produced by immunoSEQ multiplex PCR, yet TCRdb's version contains in-frame clones alone and is incomplete. Seen here are approximately 350,000 clones, about nine tenths observed once, and the top ten hold about 7%. The germline V gene has CDR1 MDHEN and CDR2 SYDVKM. The CDR3 loop spans 17 amino acids. V gave up 3 bases and J gave up 6 bases, with 18 bases separating them. Sample: peripheral blood. The receptor was derived from a woman in her 70s with COVID-19, enrolled during active disease. This chain links TRBV28 with TRBJ1-6; D not certain. The CDR3 coding sequence is TGTGCCAGCAGTTTCTCCCCCTCCCGCACGAGTAATTCACCCCTCCACTTT. Its protein product is CASSFSPSRTSNSPLHF.